Each of the 27 T cell receptor beta chains below was sequenced from the same sample in a study of Graves' ophthalmopathy and Graves' hyperthyroidism. Transcripts of RNA were the source for amplifying TCR beta CDR3 regions. Second-round multiplex PCR came after first-round RT-PCR with HTBI primers. TCRdb used MiXCR to reprocess the multiplex PCR reads, holding one entry per CDR3 protein. This table has almost 750,000 distinct CDR3 sequences, 40% appearing once. The specimen sequenced was peripheral blood. The receptors derive from an adult man with Graves' ophthalmopathy.

With regard to this clonotype: An end of the junction differs from the germline gene, which may be a read error. This chain links TRBV29-1 with TRBJ1-1; no clear D gene. The CDR3 is made up of 14 amino acids. Germline V gives CDR1 SQVTM, CDR2 ANQGSEA. Here the CDR3 DNA reads TGCAGCGTTGAATTCGCGGGATGGGAGACTGAAGCCTTCTTT. Protein: CSVEFAGWETEAFF.

The chain has TRBV20-1 and TRBJ1-5, with 8 positions matching TRBD1. CDR1 is DFQATT and CDR2 is SNEGSKA in the germline V gene (reference sequence). This CDR3 spans 12 amino acids. In nucleotides, the CDR3 is TGCAGCGCGGACAGGGTTGATCAGCCCCAGCATTTT. Protein sequence: CSADRVDQPQHF.

This chain uses TRBV9 with TRBJ2-2; 10 bases align to TRBD1. CDR1 and CDR2 from the germline V gene are SGDLS and YYNGEE. Trimming removed 3 bases from V and 4 bases from J; junction bases left unmatched: 6. The CDR3 covers 16 residues. The CDR3 nucleotides are TGTGCCAGCAGCGCGCCGGGACAGGGGTTCACCGGGGAGCTGTTTTTT. It translates to CASSAPGQGFTGELFF.

A remark on this clonotype: The CDR3 does not end in the conserved phenylalanine or tryptophan, so this is likely a read error. The J gene is TRBJ2-7, the V gene TRBV12-3 or TRBV12-4; TRBD2 agrees at 7 bases. V dropped 6 bases and J dropped 6; count of bases not matched to a gene: 8. The CDR3 consists of 13 residues. The chain's CDR3 is CASSLGLLPEQYL. CDR3 DNA sequence: TGTGCCAGCAGCCTGGGACTACTCCCCGAGCAGTACCTC.

V gene TRBV29-1 combines with J gene TRBJ2-7, with 8 bases fitting TRBD1. The CDR3 sequence is 16 residues long. The V and J ends lost 0 bases and 4 bases, in that order; junction bases with no gene match: 11. Germline V lookup: CDR1 SQVTM, CDR2 ANQGSEA. CDR3 nucleotides: TGCAGCGTTGAAGAGCTCCAGGGGGCTAGCGATTACGAGCAGTACTTC. Translated, it gives CSVEELQGASDYEQYF.

This clonotype was detected a few times. The rearrangement joins TRBV20-1 to TRBJ1-2; D possibly corresponds to TRBD1 (6 bases). V dropped 3 bases and J dropped 7 bases, with 9 bases sitting between them. Per germline, CDR1 DFQATT and CDR2 SNEGSKA (reference sequence). This CDR3 contains 11 residues. The CDR3: CSASLRGGYTF. CDR3 DNA: TGCAGTGCTAGCCTCAGGGGTGGCTACACCTTC.

The chain combines TRBV25-1 with TRBJ2-7; a weak D match, TRBD1 (6 bases). The CDR3 contains 15 residues. The V gene lost 8 bases and the J gene lost 0 bases, with 17 bases spanning the gap. From germline, CDR1 is MGHDK and CDR2 SYGVNS. For the CDR3, the DNA is TGTGCCAGCGTAATGGGGGACATCAGCTCCTACGAGCAGTACTTC. Amino acid sequence: CASVMGDISSYEQYF.

The rearrangement links TRBV7-9 to TRBJ2-7; TRBD2 might be the D (5 bases). The germline V gene has CDR1 SEHNR and CDR2 FQNEAQ (reference sequence). The V end lost 4 bases, the J end lost 0 bases, and 10 bases lay between the germline ends. The CDR3 has 14 residues. The CDR3 sequence is CASSSYGVSYEQYF. In nucleotides, the CDR3 is TGTGCCAGCAGCTCGTACGGGGTCTCCTACGAGCAGTACTTC.

This clonotype showed up just a few times. The chain uses TRBV20-1 and TRBJ1-1; 9 bases map to TRBD1. V gave up 1 base and J gave up 5 bases; unmatched junction bases: 11. This CDR3 spans 16 amino acids. Looked up from germline, CDR1 is DFQATT and CDR2 is SNEGSKA (reference sequence). The CDR3 DNA is TGCAGTGCTAGAGCACCCCAGGGGACAGGGAGTACTGAAGCTTTCTTT. Translating it yields CSARAPQGTGSTEAFF.

The count of this clonotype is one. V gene TRBV29-1 combines with J gene TRBJ1-3; D gene ambiguous. This CDR3 is 11 amino acids long. Germline loops: CDR1 SQVTM, CDR2 ANQGSEA. V was pared by 6 bases and J by 2 bases, with 5 bases between. In nucleotides, the CDR3 is TGCAGCGTGGCTACTGGAAACACCATATATTTT. Its translation is CSVATGNTIYF.

This clonotype has just one count. This chain connects TRBV7-9 to TRBJ2-7, with TRBD2 matching over 9 bases. Unmatched junction bases numbered 6, after V lost 5 bases and J lost 4 bases. CDR1 and CDR2 (germline): SEHNR, FQNEAQ (reference sequence). The CDR3 extends over 14 amino acids. CDR3 residues: CASSRTSGWYEQYF. The CDR3 region has the DNA TGTGCCAGCAGCCGAACTAGCGGGTGGTACGAGCAGTACTTC.

Regarding this clonotype: The junction departs from the called germline gene at one end, perhaps through a read error. V usage is TRBV7-6 and J usage is TRBJ2-5, with unresolved D. This CDR3 spans 13 amino acids. Germline assignment: CDR1 SGHVS and CDR2 FNYEAQ. The CDR3 protein is CASSLGNTETQYF. The CDR3 DNA reads TGTGCTAGCAGTTTGGGGAACACGGAGACCCAGTACTTC.

There are a few counts of this clonotype. The chain recombines TRBV19 with TRBJ2-5; 8 bases align to TRBD2. V lost 5 bases and J lost 4; bases outside the gene matches: 12. CDR3 size: 16 residues. CDR1 and CDR2 from the germline V gene are LNHDA and SQIVND (reference sequence). The CDR3 is CASSPRGGRGRETQYF. CDR3 bases: TGTGCCAGTAGTCCCCGGGGGGGTCGTGGGCGAGAGACCCAGTACTTC. The variable domain in full, completed from reference TRBV19 and TRBJ2-5, reads DGGITQSPKYLFRKEGQNVTLSCEQNLNHDAMYWYRQDPGQGLRLIYYSQIVNDFQKGDIAEGYSVSREKKESFPLTVTSAQKNPTAFYLCASSPRGGRGRETQYFGPGTRLLVL.

This clonotype was counted once. V usage is TRBV15 and J usage is TRBJ1-1; TRBD1 aligns across 8 bases. CDR1 is LNHNV and CDR2 is YYDKDF in the germline V gene (reference sequence). V was clipped by 10 bases and J by 7 bases; unmatched bases: 14. The CDR3 is 14 residues long. The CDR3 loop is CASSLTGEMGEAFF. In DNA form, the CDR3 reads TGTGCCAGCTCACTGACAGGGGAGATGGGTGAAGCTTTCTTT.

In this sample, this clonotype turned up many times. The rearrangement uses TRBV29-1 and TRBJ2-5; 7 bases map to TRBD1. Per the germline V gene, CDR1 is SQVTM and CDR2 is ANQGSEA. The CDR3 is 14 residues long. The junction had 12 bases not matched to a gene; V was cut back by 6 bases and J by 5 bases. The CDR3 DNA is TGCAGCGTAACCCCCGGACAGGTTCCCGAGACCCAGTACTTC. This sequence encodes CSVTPGQVPETQYF.

There are many counts of this clonotype. The chain joins TRBV7-8 to TRBJ1-5, with D unresolved. V lost 1 base to trimming and J lost 4 bases, with 5 bases between them. Germline CDR1 is SGHVS and CDR2 is FQNEAQ. This CDR3 region has 13 residues. CDR3 protein: CASSLGLNQPQHF. The CDR3 nucleotides read TGTGCCAGCAGCTTAGGCTTAAATCAGCCCCAGCATTTT.

This clonotype was detected a few times. The V and J genes are TRBV7-2 and TRBJ2-7; D is uncertain. This CDR3 region has 14 residues. The germline gives CDR1 SGHTA, CDR2 FQGNSA. V lost 5 bases and J lost 3, with 14 bases in between. The DNA for the CDR3 is TGTGCCAGCAGCCTCCAGCTTTCGTTCTACGAGCAGTACTTC. It yields the protein CASSLQLSFYEQYF.

The table lists this clonotype with a few counts. CDR3 residues: CASSQGPANTEAFF. The CDR3 DNA is TGTGCCAGCAGCCAAGGTCCGGCGAACACTGAAGCTTTCTTT. V is TRBV7-2 and J is TRBJ1-1; D not certain. The germline V and J ends were trimmed by 5 bases and 1 base, with 11 bases remaining between them. Germline V gene sequence: CDR1 SGHTA, CDR2 FQGNSA. The CDR3 is 14 amino acids. The full variable domain, in which reference TRBV7-2 and TRBJ1-1 provide the parts outside the CDR3, is GAGVSQSPSNKVTEKGKDVELRCDPISGHTALYWYRQSLGQGLEFLIYFQGNSAPDKSGLPSDRFSAERTGGSVSTLTIQRTQQEDSAVYLCASSQGPANTEAFFGQGTRLTVV.

This clonotype occurred a few times. The genes are TRBV20-1 and TRBJ2-5, with D maybe TRBD1 (5 bases). Germline assignment: CDR1 DFQATT and CDR2 SNEGSKA (reference sequence). The V end was cut by 6 bases, the J end by 3 bases, with 11 bases between. This CDR3 contains 12 residues. The CDR3 loop reads CSAQGREETQYF. The CDR3 nucleotides read TGCAGTGCCCAAGGCAGGGAAGAGACCCAGTACTTC.

This chain connects TRBV29-1 to TRBJ2-2; TRBD2 might be the D (6 bases). The CDR3 has 14 residues. Trimming took 5 bases from V and 2 from J, leaving 12 bases between them. The germline V gene encodes CDR1 SQVTM and CDR2 ANQGSEA. In nucleotides, the CDR3 is TGCAGCGTTCGGAGGGGAGTTAACACCGGGGAGCTGTTTTTT. Translation: CSVRRGVNTGELFF.

This clonotype was observed at least ten times. The chain carries TRBV7-2 and TRBJ2-5; 7 bases align to TRBD1. CDR1 is SGHTA, CDR2 FQGNSA, per germline. The CDR3 length is 14 residues. The J segment lost 0 bases and the V segment lost 5 bases, leaving 3 bases of the junction unmatched. CDR3 nucleotide sequence: TGTGCCAGCAGCGTACAGGGGCACCAAGAGACCCAGTACTTC. The encoded protein is CASSVQGHQETQYF.

V gene TRBV19 combines with J gene TRBJ1-1, with a possible D match to TRBD1 (6 bases). With 7 bases removed from V and 0 bases from J, the gap between germline ends came to 18 bases. The CDR3 totals 16 residues. Germline CDR1 LNHDA, CDR2 SQIVND (reference sequence). The CDR3 sequence is CASTVSGGPMNTEAFF. Here the CDR3 DNA reads TGTGCCAGTACCGTTAGCGGGGGGCCCATGAACACTGAAGCTTTCTTT.

This clonotype was seen repeatedly, ten times or more. The rearrangement links TRBV9 to TRBJ2-6; D remains ambiguous. V was cut by 2 bases and J by 2 bases, with 8 bases left in between. CDR1 SGDLS and CDR2 YYNGEE come from the germline V gene. This CDR3 has 15 amino acids. CDR3 loop: CASSVKSAGANVLTF. CDR3 sequence (DNA): TGTGCCAGCAGCGTTAAGAGTGCTGGGGCCAACGTCCTGACTTTC.

The CDR3 region is CASSPPTVLDEQYF. DNA for the CDR3: TGTGCCAGCAGCCCCCCGACGGTTCTCGACGAGCAGTACTTC. This chain links TRBV7-9 with TRBJ2-7; D not certain. Looked up from germline, CDR1 is SEHNR and CDR2 is FQNEAQ (reference sequence). The CDR3 is 14 amino acids. V was pared by 5 bases and J by 5 bases, with 16 bases between.

With regard to this clonotype: A much more abundant neighbour one base away suggests this may be a read error. The chain has TRBV7-6 and TRBJ1-3; D is uncertain. Per germline, CDR1 SGHVS and CDR2 FNYEAQ. CDR3 length: 16 residues. CDR3 loop: CAGSTLGLSSGNTIYF. The CDR3 nucleotides read TGTGCCGGCAGCACCCTCGGGCTTAGCTCTGGAAACACCATATATTTT.

The sample holds a few counts of this clonotype. The chain couples TRBV29-1 to TRBJ2-2; D gene uncertain. V gave up 3 bases and J gave up 4 bases, with 12 bases separating them. Germline V lookup: CDR1 SQVTM, CDR2 ANQGSEA. This CDR3 region has 14 residues. The CDR3 loop reads CSVDWGISTGELFF. The CDR3 DNA follows: TGCAGCGTTGATTGGGGAATAAGCACCGGGGAGCTGTTTTTT.

With respect to this clonotype: A much larger clonotype is one base distant, so this may be a read error. The gene calls are TRBV7-2 and TRBJ1-2; 7 bases fit TRBD1. V gave up 6 bases and J gave up 6 bases; unmatched junction bases: 4. Germline V lookup: CDR1 SGHTA, CDR2 FQGNSA. CDR3 size: 12 residues. The CDR3, as DNA: TGTGCCAGCAGGACAGGGATGCATGGCTACACCTTC. It translates to CASRTGMHGYTF.